This T cell receptor (beta chain) was sequenced in a study of T cells after yellow fever vaccination. TCRdb redid the calling of the 5' RACE reads with MiXCR, one entry per CDR3 protein. The repertoire has about 300,000 distinct CDR3 sequences, roughly 9% of them found once; the top ten carry about 3.7%. The CDR3 runs 16 residues. Unmatched junction bases numbered 8, after V lost 0 bases and J lost 5 bases. Germline-derived CDR1 and CDR2 are KGHSH and LQKENI. The V call is TRBV18, the J call TRBJ2-3; 7 bases are a match to TRBD1. This TCR was sampled from a man aged 18 to 30 who received the YFV17D yellow fever vaccine. The material was CD4+ T cells sorted from PBMCs, obtained 5 days after the yellow fever booster vaccination. The CDR3 bases are TGTGCCAGCTCACCACCGTCTAACAGGGGTCGAGATACGCAGTATTTT. This sequence encodes CASSPPSNRGRDTQYF.